The entry below gives a single T cell receptor (beta chain) sequence along with its context. This sample stems from a study of control samples from healthy donors and cancer patients. The protocol was immunoSEQ multiplex PCR, while the TCRdb copy is restricted to in-frame clones and leaves out a portion. This sample has 110,000 or so clones; 85% to 90% occur once, and the top ten carry 12%. The sample taken for sequencing was blood. The TCR was taken from a man aged 25-45 years in good health.

CDR3 sequence: CASSPRGAGSGETQYF. CDR3 sequence (DNA): TGTGCCAGCAGCCCCCGGGGAGCGGGTAGCGGGGAGACCCAGTACTTC. This sequence joins TRBV13 and TRBJ2-5, with 7 positions matching TRBD2. The CDR3 length is 16 residues. Germline loops: CDR1 PRHDT, CDR2 FYEKMQ (reference sequence). The junction had 14 bases not matched to a gene; V was cut back by 5 bases and J by 5 bases.